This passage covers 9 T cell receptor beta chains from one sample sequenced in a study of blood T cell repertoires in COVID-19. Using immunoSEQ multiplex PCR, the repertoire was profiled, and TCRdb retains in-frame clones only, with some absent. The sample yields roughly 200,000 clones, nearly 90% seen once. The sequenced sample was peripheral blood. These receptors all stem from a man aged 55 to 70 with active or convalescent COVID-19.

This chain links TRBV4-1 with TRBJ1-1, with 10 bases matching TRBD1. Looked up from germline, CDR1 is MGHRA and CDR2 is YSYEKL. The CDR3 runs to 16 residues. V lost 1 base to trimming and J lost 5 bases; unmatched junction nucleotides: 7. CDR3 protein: CASSQAQGQGSTEAFF. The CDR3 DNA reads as TGCGCCAGCAGCCAAGCCCAGGGACAGGGGAGTACTGAAGCTTTCTTT.

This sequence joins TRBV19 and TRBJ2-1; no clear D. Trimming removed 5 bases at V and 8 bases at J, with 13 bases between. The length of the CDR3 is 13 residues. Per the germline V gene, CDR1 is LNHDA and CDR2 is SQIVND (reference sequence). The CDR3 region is CASSGEVRDEQFF. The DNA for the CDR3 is TGTGCCAGTAGTGGAGAAGTACGGGATGAGCAGTTCTTC.

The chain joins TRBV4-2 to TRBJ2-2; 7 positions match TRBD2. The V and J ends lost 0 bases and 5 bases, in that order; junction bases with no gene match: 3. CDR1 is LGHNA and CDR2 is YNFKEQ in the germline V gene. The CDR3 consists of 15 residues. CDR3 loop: CASSQEVRGTGELFF. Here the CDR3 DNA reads TGTGCCAGCAGCCAAGAAGTGCGGGGGACCGGGGAGCTGTTTTTT.

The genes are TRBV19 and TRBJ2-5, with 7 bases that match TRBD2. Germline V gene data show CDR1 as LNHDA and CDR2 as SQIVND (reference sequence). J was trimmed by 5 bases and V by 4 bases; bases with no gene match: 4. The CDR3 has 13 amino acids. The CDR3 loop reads CASSRGGRETQYF. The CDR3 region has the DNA TGTGCCAGTAGTAGGGGAGGGAGGGAGACCCAGTACTTC.

CDR3: CASTRGGMNTEAFF. CDR3 coding DNA: TGTGCCAGCACAAGGGGGGGGATGAACACTGAAGCTTTCTTT. The chain recombines TRBV6-5 with TRBJ1-1; possibly TRBD1 for D (6 bases). Germline-derived CDR1 and CDR2 are MNHEY and SVGAGI. CDR3 size: 14 residues. V dropped 7 bases and J dropped 0 bases, with 12 bases sitting between them.

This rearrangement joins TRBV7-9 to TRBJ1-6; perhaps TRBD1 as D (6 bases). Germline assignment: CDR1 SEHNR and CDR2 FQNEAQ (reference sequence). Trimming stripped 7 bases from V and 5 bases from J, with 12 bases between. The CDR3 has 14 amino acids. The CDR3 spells CASNSGHNNSPLHF. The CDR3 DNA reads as TGTGCCAGCAATTCGGGACACAATAATTCACCCCTCCACTTT.

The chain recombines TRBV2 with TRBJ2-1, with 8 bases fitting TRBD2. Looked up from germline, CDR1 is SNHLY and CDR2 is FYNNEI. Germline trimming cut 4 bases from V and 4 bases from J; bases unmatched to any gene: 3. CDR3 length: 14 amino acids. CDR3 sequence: CASSVQREYNEQFF. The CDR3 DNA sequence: TGTGCCAGCAGTGTCCAGCGGGAGTACAATGAGCAGTTCTTC.

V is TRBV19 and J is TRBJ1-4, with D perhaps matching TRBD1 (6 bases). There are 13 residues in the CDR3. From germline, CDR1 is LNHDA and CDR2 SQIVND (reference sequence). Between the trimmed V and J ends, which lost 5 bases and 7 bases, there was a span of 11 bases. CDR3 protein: CASSSRGGEKLFF. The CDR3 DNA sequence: TGTGCCAGTAGTTCCAGGGGTGGTGAAAAACTGTTTTTT. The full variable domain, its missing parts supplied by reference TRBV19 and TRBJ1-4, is DGGITQSPKYLFRKEGQNVTLSCEQNLNHDAMYWYRQDPGQGLRLIYYSQIVNDFQKGDIAEGYSVSREKKESFPLTVTSAQKNPTAFYLCASSSRGGEKLFFGSGTQLSVL.

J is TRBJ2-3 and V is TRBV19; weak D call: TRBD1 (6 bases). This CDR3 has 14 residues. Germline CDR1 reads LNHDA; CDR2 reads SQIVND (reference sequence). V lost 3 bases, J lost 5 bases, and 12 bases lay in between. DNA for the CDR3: TGTGCCAGTAGTATTAGGGGGAGTATAGATACGCAGTATTTT. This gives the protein CASSIRGSIDTQYF.